This record covers a single T cell receptor beta chain. The length of the CDR3 is 15 residues. Trimming stripped 1 base from V and 0 bases from J, with 7 bases between. The germline V gene encodes CDR1 SGHVS and CDR2 FQNEAQ. The data originate from a study of shared clonotypes between healthy human individuals. TCRdb keeps only in-frame clones here, not all; method: immunoSEQ multiplex PCR. Among some 2 million clones listed, roughly 95% were seen once. Sequenced material: naive CD4+ T cells sorted from blood. Described subset: CD45RA+ positively selected. The chain links TRBV7-8 to TRBJ1-5; D ambiguous. The origin of this receptor is a man aged 18 to 35 in good health. The CDR3 is CASSLESISNQPQHF. The CDR3 coding sequence is TGTGCCAGCAGCTTAGAATCTATTAGCAATCAGCCCCAGCATTTT.